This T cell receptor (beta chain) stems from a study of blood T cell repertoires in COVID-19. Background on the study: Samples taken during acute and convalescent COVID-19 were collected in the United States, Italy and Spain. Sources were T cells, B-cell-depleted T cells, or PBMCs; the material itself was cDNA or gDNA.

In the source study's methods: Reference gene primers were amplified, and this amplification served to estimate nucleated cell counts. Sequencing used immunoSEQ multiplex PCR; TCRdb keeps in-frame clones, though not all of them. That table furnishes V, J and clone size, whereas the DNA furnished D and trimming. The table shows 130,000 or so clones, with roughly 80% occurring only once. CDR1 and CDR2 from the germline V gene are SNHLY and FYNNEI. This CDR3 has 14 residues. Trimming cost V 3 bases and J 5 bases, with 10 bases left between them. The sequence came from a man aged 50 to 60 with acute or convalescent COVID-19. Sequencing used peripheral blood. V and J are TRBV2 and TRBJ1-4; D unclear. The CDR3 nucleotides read TGTGCCAGCAGTGACGGGCGGGGAAATGAAAAACTGTTTTTT. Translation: CASSDGRGNEKLFF.